These 20 T cell receptor beta chains share one sample of origin, sequenced in a study of T cell repertoires in cytomegalovirus infection. TCRdb processed the reads anew with MiXCR; each CDR3 protein has one entry. The top ten hold approximately 2.3% of the sample, which has just under 300,000 distinct CDR3 sequences, about 9.1% seen once. What was sequenced was PBMCs. The receptors were gathered from a human donor in good health (CMV status not recorded). Some clones in this sample may be carry-over from other donors' samples.

This clonotype was observed a few times. The chain carries TRBV29-1 and TRBJ2-5; 7 bases are a match to TRBD1. The CDR3 runs to 13 residues. The trim removed 6 bases at V and 5 bases at J, leaving 9 bases unmatched. Germline V gene sequence: CDR1 SQVTM, CDR2 ANQGSEA. The CDR3: CSVRDSVMETQYF. CDR3 sequence (DNA): TGCAGCGTCCGGGACAGTGTTATGGAGACCCAGTACTTC.

There are many counts of this clonotype. V is TRBV28 and J is TRBJ2-7; no definite D call. V dropped 4 bases and J dropped 3 bases, with 4 bases sitting between them. The CDR3 covers 11 residues. CDR1 and CDR2 (germline): MDHEN, SYDVKM. The CDR3 reads CASSSSYEQYV. CDR3 nucleotides: TGTGCCAGCAGTTCCAGCTACGAGCAGTACGTC.

This clonotype was detected many times. This chain links TRBV10-3 with TRBJ1-2; D remains unclear. CDR3 length: 13 amino acids. Looked up from germline, CDR1 is ENHRY and CDR2 is SYGVKD. V was pared by 2 bases and J by 3 bases, with 7 bases between. DNA of the CDR3: TGTGCCATCAGTGAGGCAGGAGACTATGGCTACACCTTC. Translation: CAISEAGDYGYTF.

This clonotype came up many times. The chain has TRBV20-1 and TRBJ1-2, with unresolved D. From germline, CDR1 is DFQATT and CDR2 SNEGSKA (reference sequence). The CDR3 runs to 13 residues. V gave up 1 base and J gave up 0 bases, with 6 bases separating them. The CDR3 nucleotides are TGCAGTGCTAGAGGTGAAGCTAACTATGGCTACACCTTC. Protein sequence: CSARGEANYGYTF.

The chain links TRBV4-3 to TRBJ2-2; D remains unclear. Trimming took 2 bases from V and 7 from J, leaving 5 bases between them. Germline V CDR1 and CDR2: LGHNA, YSLEER. This CDR3 has 12 amino acids. The CDR3, as DNA: TGCGCCAGCAGCCAACATTTCGGGGAGCTGTTTTTT. It codes for CASSQHFGELFF.

This clonotype showed up many times. The V gene is TRBV27, the J gene TRBJ2-3, with 10 bases that match TRBD2. The CDR3 is made up of 15 amino acids. J was trimmed by 2 bases and V by 5 bases; bases with no gene match: 4. Germline V gene data show CDR1 as MNHEY and CDR2 as SMNVEV (reference sequence). The CDR3 DNA reads TGTGCCAGCAGTGGGAGCGGGGGGGCCACAGATACGCAGTATTTT. It is translated as CASSGSGGATDTQYF.

The genes are TRBV29-1 and TRBJ2-6; D uncertain. From germline, CDR1 is SQVTM and CDR2 ANQGSEA. CDR3 size: 13 residues. The V end lost 0 bases, the J end lost 8 bases, and 8 bases lay between the germline ends. The CDR3 nucleotides read TGCAGCGTTGAAGATCCGAAGTCCAACGTCCTGACTTTC. Protein product: CSVEDPKSNVLTF.

This clonotype was detected ten times or more. V usage is TRBV7-2 and J usage is TRBJ2-3; no clear D gene. The germline V gene encodes CDR1 SGHTA and CDR2 FQGNSA. Trimming shortened V by 1 base and J by 1 base, and 9 bases separated the two germline ends. The CDR3 covers 15 residues. The chain's CDR3 is CASSLEGRRTDTQYF. CDR3 in DNA: TGTGCCAGCAGCTTAGAAGGGCGGCGCACAGATACGCAGTATTTT.

This clonotype was recorded at least ten times. The gene calls are TRBV6-6 and TRBJ1-4, with 11 bases identical to TRBD1. Germline V CDR1 and CDR2: MNHNY, SVGAGI (reference sequence). The CDR3 is 18 amino acids. The ends lost 5 bases at V and 0 bases at J; junction bases unmatched: 8. CDR3 residues: CASSKGTGGFATNEKLFF. CDR3 DNA sequence: TGTGCCAGCAGTAAAGGGACAGGGGGGTTTGCAACTAATGAAAAACTGTTTTTT.

This clonotype showed up many times. The CDR3 here is CASSLGGMGRNEQYF. In DNA form, the CDR3 reads TGTGCCAGCAGCTTGGGGGGGATGGGACGGAACGAGCAGTACTTC. V and J are TRBV5-6 and TRBJ2-7; D is tentatively TRBD1 or TRBD2 (5 bases each). The CDR3 extends over 15 amino acids. V lost 0 bases to trimming and J lost 5 bases, with 15 bases between them. Germline V gives CDR1 SGHDT, CDR2 YYEEEE.

The chain uses TRBV28 and TRBJ2-3, with 10 bases lining up with TRBD2. Per the germline V gene, CDR1 is MDHEN and CDR2 is SYDVKM. J lost 0 bases, V lost 7 bases, and 13 bases had no gene match. The CDR3 spans 18 residues. The CDR3 spells CASNSASGGYTSTDTQYF. The CDR3 region has the DNA TGTGCCAGCAATAGTGCTAGCGGGGGATACACTAGCACAGATACGCAGTATTTT.

This clonotype was counted many times. The rearrangement uses TRBV14 and TRBJ2-4, with 8 bases matching TRBD1. Unmatched junction bases numbered 6, after V lost 4 bases and J lost 7 bases. Germline CDR1 SGHDN, CDR2 FVKESK. The CDR3 totals 14 residues. CDR3 region: CASSLTTGVNIQYF. The CDR3 DNA reads TGTGCCAGCAGCCTGACGACAGGGGTGAACATTCAGTACTTC.

There are many counts of this clonotype. This chain joins TRBV18 and TRBJ1-2, with D hard to call. V was trimmed by 2 bases and J by 9 bases, leaving 10 bases between them. From germline, CDR1 is KGHSH and CDR2 LQKENI. This CDR3 is 12 amino acids long. The CDR3 region has the DNA TGTGCCAGCTCACCAATGGCGGGAAGCTACACCTTC. Translated: CASSPMAGSYTF.

To note about this clonotype: A read error may explain this, as a much larger clone is one base away. The chain is built from TRBV28 and TRBJ2-2; D may match TRBD1 or TRBD2 (5 bases each). From germline, CDR1 is MDHEN and CDR2 SYDVKM. CDR3 length: 15 residues. CDR3 DNA: TGTGCCAGCATAAAGGCAGGGATGGGGACCGGGGAGCCGTTTTTT. Its translation: CASIKAGMGTGEPFF.

The V call is TRBV25-1, the J call TRBJ2-3; unclear D gene. The ends were cut back, 10 bases at V and 0 bases at J, with 20 bases in the middle. The CDR3 length is 16 residues. Per the germline V gene, CDR1 is MGHDK and CDR2 is SYGVNS. The DNA of the CDR3 is TGTGCCATCAGGCGATGTCACGGGCGTAGCACAGATACGCAGTATTTT. Its protein product is CAIRRCHGRSTDTQYF. Full variable domain (outside the CDR3, taken from reference TRBV25-1 and TRBJ2-3): EADIYQTPRYLVIGTGKKITLECSQTMGHDKMYWYQQDPGMELHLIHYSYGVNSTEKGDLSSESTVSRIRTEHFPLTLESARPSHTSQYLCAIRRCHGRSTDTQYFGPGTRLTVL.

In regard to this clonotype: A single base separates this from a much larger clone, so it may be a read error. This rearrangement joins TRBV4-1 to TRBJ2-3; no firm D call. Germline V gene lookup returns CDR1 MGHRA and CDR2 YSYEKL. CDR3 length: 14 residues. DNA for the CDR3: TGCGCCAGCAGCCAAGTCGGCCTCACAAATACGCAGTATTTT. Protein product: CASSQVGLTNTQYF.

This clonotype has a count of ten or more. J is TRBJ2-3 and V is TRBV6-5; TRBD1 is a possible D gene (5 bases). The CDR3 is made up of 15 amino acids. Between the trimmed V and J ends, which lost 7 bases and 0 bases, there was a span of 14 bases. In germline, CDR1 is MNHEY, CDR2 SVGAGI. The CDR3 loop reads CASTPTDTSTDTQYF. The DNA for the CDR3 is TGTGCCAGCACCCCGACAGACACTAGCACAGATACGCAGTATTTT.

This clonotype was found many times. V usage is TRBV7-9 and J usage is TRBJ1-1, with a tentative D call TRBD1 (5 bases). Germline V gene data show CDR1 as SEHNR and CDR2 as FQNEAQ (reference sequence). The CDR3 spans 15 residues. V lost 1 base and J lost 5, with 14 bases in between. The DNA for the CDR3 is TGTGCCAGCAGCTTAGAGGGACTTCGCGGTACTGAAGCTTTCTTT. This translates into CASSLEGLRGTEAFF.

This clonotype was counted many times. The J gene is TRBJ1-2, the V gene TRBV28; 9 bases are a match to TRBD1. The trim removed 5 bases at V and 6 bases at J, leaving 7 bases unmatched. In germline, CDR1 is MDHEN, CDR2 SYDVKM. There are 14 residues in the CDR3. The CDR3 region is CASSPGTGFDGYTF. The DNA of the CDR3 is TGTGCCAGCAGTCCCGGGACAGGGTTCGATGGCTACACCTTC.

This sequence joins TRBV5-4 and TRBJ2-5; D unresolved. CDR1 SGHNT and CDR2 YYREEE come from the germline V gene (reference sequence). The V and J ends lost 2 bases and 6 bases respectively, with 14 bases between them. The CDR3 length is 14 residues. CDR3 sequence: CASSFSSARQTQYF. CDR3 in DNA: TGTGCCAGCAGCTTTTCTTCCGCCCGGCAGACCCAGTACTTC.